This T cell receptor (beta chain) was identified in a study of blood T cells in healthy people across ages. There were healthy Caucasian individuals from Russia, aged about 6 to 95, serving as donors. Every donor provided roughly 10 milliliters of peripheral blood. Every sample had a minimum of 6.5 million PBMCs isolated. A second PCR of 7 to 11 cycles used a sample-barcoded 5' primer and a J-beta primer mix. Using its own MiXCR run on the 5' RACE reads, TCRdb lists one record per CDR3 protein. This sample yields fewer than 900,000 distinct CDR3 sequences, of which roughly 44% are seen a single time; 20% to 25% belongs to the top ten. The sequenced material came from blood. The clonotype originates from a woman aged 55 to 70 in good health.

The CDR3 bases are TGCAGTGCTAGTGCGATTGTAGCGGGGGGTCACAATGAGCAGTTCTTC. It encodes CSASAIVAGGHNEQFF. The chain joins TRBV20-1 to TRBJ2-1, with TRBD2 matching 10 bases. The CDR3 is 16 amino acids. With 3 bases clipped from V and 5 bases from J, the junction kept 10 bases outside the gene matches. Germline CDR1 DFQATT, CDR2 SNEGSKA (reference sequence).